Included here is one TCR beta chain sequence, with context. Each CDR3 protein gets one entry after TCRdb re-called the 5' RACE reads with MiXCR. The sample consists of 300,000 to 350,000 distinct CDR3 sequences, roughly 13% of them appearing once. Per the germline V gene, CDR1 is SGHRS and CDR2 is YFSETQ. V shed 3 bases and J shed 9 bases, with 13 bases lying between them. The CDR3 is 14 amino acids. This sample was taken from a study of T-cell memory formation after mild COVID-19. Study at large: Largely, TCR clusters stayed within a single donor.

This rearrangement joins TRBV5-1 to TRBJ1-6; no firm D call. This receptor was taken from a man between 18 and 29 years old who had mild COVID-19 (a few samples of this study predate the infection). Cell type and time point are not known. The sequenced material came from PBMCs or a T cell subset sorted from them (not recorded which). The DNA of the CDR3 is TGCGCCAGCAGCTCCGGTCAGCGAGGTTCACCCCTCCACTTT. It translates to CASSSGQRGSPLHF.